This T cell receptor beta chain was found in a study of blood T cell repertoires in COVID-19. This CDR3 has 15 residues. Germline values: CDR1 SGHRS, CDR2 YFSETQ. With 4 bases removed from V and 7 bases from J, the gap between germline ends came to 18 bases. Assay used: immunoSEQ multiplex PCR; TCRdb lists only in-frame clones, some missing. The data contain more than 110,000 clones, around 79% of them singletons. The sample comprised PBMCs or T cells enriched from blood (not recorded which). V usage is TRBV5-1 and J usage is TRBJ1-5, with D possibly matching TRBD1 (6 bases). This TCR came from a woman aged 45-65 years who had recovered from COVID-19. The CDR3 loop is CASSLSGQYPQPQHF. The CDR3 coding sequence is TGCGCCAGCAGCCTGAGTGGACAGTACCCCCAGCCCCAGCATTTT.